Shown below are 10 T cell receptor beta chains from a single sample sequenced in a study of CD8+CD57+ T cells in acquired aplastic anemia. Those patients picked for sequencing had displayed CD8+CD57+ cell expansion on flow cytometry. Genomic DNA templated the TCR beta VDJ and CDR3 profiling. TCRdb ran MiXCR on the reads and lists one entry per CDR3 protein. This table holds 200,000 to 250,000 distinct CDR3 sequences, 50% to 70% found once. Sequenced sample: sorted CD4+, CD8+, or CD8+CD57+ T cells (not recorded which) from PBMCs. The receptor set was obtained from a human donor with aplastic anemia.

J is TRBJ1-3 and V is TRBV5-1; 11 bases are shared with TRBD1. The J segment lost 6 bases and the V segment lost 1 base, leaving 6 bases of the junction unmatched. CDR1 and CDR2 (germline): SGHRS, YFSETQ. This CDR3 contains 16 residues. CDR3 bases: TGCGCCAGCAGCTTGAGACCGGGACAGGGGGAAAACACCATATATTTT. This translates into CASSLRPGQGENTIYF.

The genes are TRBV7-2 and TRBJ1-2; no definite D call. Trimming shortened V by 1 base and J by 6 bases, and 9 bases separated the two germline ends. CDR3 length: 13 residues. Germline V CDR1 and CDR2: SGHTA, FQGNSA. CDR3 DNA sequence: TGTGCCAGCAGCTTAGTCACATCGGATGGCTACACCTTC. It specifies CASSLVTSDGYTF.

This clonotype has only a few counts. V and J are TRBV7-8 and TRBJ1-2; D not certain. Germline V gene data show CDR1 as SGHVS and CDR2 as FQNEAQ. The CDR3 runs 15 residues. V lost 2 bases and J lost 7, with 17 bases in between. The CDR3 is CASSLRSLTAGGYTF. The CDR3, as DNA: TGTGCCAGCAGCTTAAGATCCCTTACGGCAGGTGGCTACACCTTC.

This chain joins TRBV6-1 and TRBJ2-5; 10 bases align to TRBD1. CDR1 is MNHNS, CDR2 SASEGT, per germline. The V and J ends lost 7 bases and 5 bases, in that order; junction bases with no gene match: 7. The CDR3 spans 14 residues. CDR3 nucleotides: TGTGCCAGCAAGGGACAGGGGCCCGGGGAGACCCAGTACTTC. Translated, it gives CASKGQGPGETQYF.

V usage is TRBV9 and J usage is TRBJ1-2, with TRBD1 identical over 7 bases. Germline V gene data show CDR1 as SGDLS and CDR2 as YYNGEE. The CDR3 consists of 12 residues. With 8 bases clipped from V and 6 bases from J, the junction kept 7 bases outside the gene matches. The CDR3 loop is CASTTTGNGYTF. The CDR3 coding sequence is TGTGCCAGTACTACGACAGGGAATGGCTACACCTTC.

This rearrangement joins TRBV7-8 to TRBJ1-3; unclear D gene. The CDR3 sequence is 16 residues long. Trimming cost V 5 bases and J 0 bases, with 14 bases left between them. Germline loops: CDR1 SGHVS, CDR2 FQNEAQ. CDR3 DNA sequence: TGTGCCAGCAGCAAACAACAGTCACCCTCTGGAAACACCATATATTTT. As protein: CASSKQQSPSGNTIYF. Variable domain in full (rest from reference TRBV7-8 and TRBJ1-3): GAGVSQSPRYKVAKRGQDVALRCDPISGHVSLFWYQQALGQGPEFLTYFQNEAQLDKSGLPSDRFFAERPEGSVSTLKIQRTQQEDSAVYLCASSKQQSPSGNTIYFGEGSWLTVV.

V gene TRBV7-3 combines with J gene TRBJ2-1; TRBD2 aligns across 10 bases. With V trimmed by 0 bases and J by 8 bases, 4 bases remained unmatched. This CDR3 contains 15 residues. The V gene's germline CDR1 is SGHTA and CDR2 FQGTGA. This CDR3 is CASSLTPSGGYEQFF. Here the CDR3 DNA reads TGTGCCAGCAGCTTAACCCCTAGCGGGGGTTATGAGCAGTTCTTC.

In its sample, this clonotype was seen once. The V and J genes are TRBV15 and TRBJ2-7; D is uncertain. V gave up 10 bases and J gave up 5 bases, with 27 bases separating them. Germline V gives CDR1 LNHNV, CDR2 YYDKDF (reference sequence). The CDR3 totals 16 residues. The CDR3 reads CASSGLLDPQFHEQYF. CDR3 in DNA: TGTGCCAGCAGTGGTCTACTGGACCCCCAGTTCCACGAGCAGTACTTC.

The CDR3 loop is CARKTGLSGNTIYF. The CDR3 DNA reads as TGTGCCAGGAAGACAGGGCTCTCTGGAAACACCATATATTTT. J is TRBJ1-3 and V is TRBV2, with TRBD1 matching 7 bases. This CDR3 has 14 residues. Per germline, CDR1 SNHLY and CDR2 FYNNEI. Trimming at V came to 9 bases and at J to 0 bases, leaving 5 bases not matched to a gene. Full variable domain (rest looked up from reference TRBV2 and TRBJ1-3): EPEVTQTPSHQVTQMGQEVILRCVPISNHLYFYWYRQILGQKVEFLVSFYNNEISEKSEIFDDQFSVERPDGSNFTLKIRSTKLEDSAMYFCARKTGLSGNTIYFGEGSWLTVV.

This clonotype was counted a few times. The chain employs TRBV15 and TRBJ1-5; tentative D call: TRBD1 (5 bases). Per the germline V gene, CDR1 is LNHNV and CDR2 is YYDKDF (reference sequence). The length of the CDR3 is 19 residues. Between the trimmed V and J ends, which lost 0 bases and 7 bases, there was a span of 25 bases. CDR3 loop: CATSRDYPLKEGRGQPQHF. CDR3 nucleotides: TGTGCCACCAGCAGAGATTATCCCTTGAAGGAGGGGCGGGGGCAGCCCCAGCATTTT.